The rows below give T cell receptor beta chains drawn from one sample of a study of post-analysis software for immune sequencing data. One entry per CDR3 protein results from TCRdb running MiXCR on the PCR reads. The sample holds hundreds of thousands of distinct CDR3 sequences, 25% to 30% seen once. The sequencing sample was made of blood. All receptors derive from a girl aged 10-17 years with multiple sclerosis. Both conserved end residues are trimmed from each CDR3. Each record gives: CDR3 length, J gene, V gene, CDR3 protein.

CDR3 length: 12; J gene: TRBJ1-2; V gene: TRBV2; CDR3 protein: ASTAYRWADGYT
CDR3 length: 13; J gene: TRBJ2-3; V gene: TRBV12-3/TRBV12-4; CDR3 protein: ASSMGTVLSDAEY
CDR3 length: 12; J gene: TRBJ1-2; V gene: TRBV27; CDR3 protein: ASSYGTGNYGYT
CDR3 length: 12; J gene: TRBJ1-5; V gene: TRBV24-1; CDR3 protein: ATSKTGAGQPQH
CDR3 length: 12; J gene: TRBJ2-7; V gene: TRBV5-4; CDR3 protein: ASRDPGPGSTQY
CDR3 length: 14; J gene: TRBJ2-1; V gene: TRBV20-1; CDR3 protein: SARRVGTGQFNEQF
CDR3 length: 9; J gene: TRBJ2-1; V gene: TRBV29-1; CDR3 protein: SVGVYNEQF
CDR3 length: 11; J gene: .; V gene: TRBV19; CDR3 protein: ASKVEGLYEQY
CDR3 length: 12; J gene: TRBJ1-5; V gene: TRBV20-1; CDR3 protein: SALDRGTNQPQH
CDR3 length: 15; J gene: TRBJ2-1; V gene: TRBV10-3; CDR3 protein: AISDTASGYSYNEQF
CDR3 length: 10; J gene: TRBJ2-1; V gene: TRBV10-2; CDR3 protein: ASSTSGHEQF
CDR3 length: 12; J gene: TRBJ2-7; V gene: TRBV20-1; CDR3 protein: SASGLPGVGEQY
CDR3 length: 14; J gene: TRBJ2-3; V gene: TRBV7-2; CDR3 protein: ASSLQAEYNTDTQY
CDR3 length: 13; J gene: TRBJ2-7; V gene: TRBV20-1; CDR3 protein: SARAASGSLDEQY
CDR3 length: 14; J gene: TRBJ2-4; V gene: TRBV12-3/TRBV12-4; CDR3 protein: ASSRTGVLAKNIQY
CDR3 length: 11; J gene: TRBJ2-1; V gene: TRBV5-1; CDR3 protein: ASSSYSIGEQF
CDR3 length: 13; J gene: TRBJ2-3; V gene: TRBV20-1; CDR3 protein: SARSSGRVQDTQY
CDR3 length: 13; J gene: TRBJ2-3; V gene: TRBV6-5; CDR3 protein: ASSFTQTSTDTQY
CDR3 length: 12; J gene: TRBJ1-1; V gene: TRBV2; CDR3 protein: ASSVDRDGTEAF
CDR3 length: 11; J gene: TRBJ2-7; V gene: TRBV6-5; CDR3 protein: ASSYRTAGEQY
CDR3 length: 12; J gene: TRBJ2-7; V gene: TRBV10-1; CDR3 protein: ASSEGWQGNEQY
CDR3 length: 13; J gene: TRBJ2-6; V gene: TRBV28; CDR3 protein: ASKGSSSGANVLT